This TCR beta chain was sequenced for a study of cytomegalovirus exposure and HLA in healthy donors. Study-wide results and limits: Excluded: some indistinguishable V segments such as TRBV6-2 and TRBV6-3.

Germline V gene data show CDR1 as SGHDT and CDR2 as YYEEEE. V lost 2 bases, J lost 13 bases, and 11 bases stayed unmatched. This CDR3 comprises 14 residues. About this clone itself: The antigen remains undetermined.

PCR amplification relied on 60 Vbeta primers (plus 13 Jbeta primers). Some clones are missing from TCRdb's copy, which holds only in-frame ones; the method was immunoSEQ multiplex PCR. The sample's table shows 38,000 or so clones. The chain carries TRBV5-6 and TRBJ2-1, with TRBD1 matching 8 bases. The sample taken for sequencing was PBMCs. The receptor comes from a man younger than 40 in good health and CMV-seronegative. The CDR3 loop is CASSFGSGGANQFF. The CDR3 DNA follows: TGTGCCAGCAGCTTCGGTTCAGGGGGCGCAAATCAGTTCTTC.